This T cell receptor beta chain was captured by sequencing in a study of blood T cell repertoires in COVID-19. Overall study: Samples of COVID-19 (acute and convalescent) were obtained from the United States, Italy and Spain. PBMCs, B-cell-depleted T cells, or T cells were the source of the cDNA or gDNA that made up the material.

This CDR3 has 14 residues. The germline V and J ends were trimmed by 6 bases and 1 base, with 12 bases remaining between them. The germline gives CDR1 MNHNY, CDR2 SVGAGI (reference sequence). Study processing details: Amplification of reference gene primers provided the estimated nucleated cell counts. Repertoires were generated with immunoSEQ multiplex PCR, while TCRdb's copy carries only in-frame clones and drops some. The DNA gave D and trimming, while V, J and clone size come from that table. The profile covers roughly 57,000 clones, with 80% to 95% appearing a single time and 15% to 20% taken by the ten largest.

The material sequenced was peripheral blood. The sequence was collected from a man at least 80 years old with acute or convalescent COVID-19. The rearrangement uses TRBV6-6 and TRBJ1-2; unclear D gene. CDR3 protein: CASSPNQNNYGYTF. In DNA form, the CDR3 reads TGTGCCAGCAGCCCGAATCAGAATAACTATGGCTACACCTTC.